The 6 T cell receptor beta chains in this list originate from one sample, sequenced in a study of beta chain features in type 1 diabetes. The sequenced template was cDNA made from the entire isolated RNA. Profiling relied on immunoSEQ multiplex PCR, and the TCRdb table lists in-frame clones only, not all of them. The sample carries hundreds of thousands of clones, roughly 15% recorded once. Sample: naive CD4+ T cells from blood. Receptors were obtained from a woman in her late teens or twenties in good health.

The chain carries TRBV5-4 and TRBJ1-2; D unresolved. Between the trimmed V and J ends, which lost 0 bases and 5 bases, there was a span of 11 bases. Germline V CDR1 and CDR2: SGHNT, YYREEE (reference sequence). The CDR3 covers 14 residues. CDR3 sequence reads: CASSLDVSIYGYTF. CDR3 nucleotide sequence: TGTGCCAGCAGCTTGGATGTCTCGATTTATGGCTACACCTTC. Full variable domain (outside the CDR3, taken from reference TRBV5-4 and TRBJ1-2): ETGVTQSPTHLIKTRGQQVTLRCSSQSGHNTVSWYQQALGQGPQFIFQYYREEENGRGNFPPRFSGLQFPNYSSELNVNALELDDSALYLCASSLDVSIYGYTFGSGTRLTVV.

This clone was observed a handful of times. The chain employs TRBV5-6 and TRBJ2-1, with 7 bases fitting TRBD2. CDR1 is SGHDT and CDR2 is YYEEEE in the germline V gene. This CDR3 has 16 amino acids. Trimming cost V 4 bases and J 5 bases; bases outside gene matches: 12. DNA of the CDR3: TGTGCCAGCAGCCAGGGCGGGAGTCCTGCCAACAATGAGCAGTTCTTC. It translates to CASSQGGSPANNEQFF.

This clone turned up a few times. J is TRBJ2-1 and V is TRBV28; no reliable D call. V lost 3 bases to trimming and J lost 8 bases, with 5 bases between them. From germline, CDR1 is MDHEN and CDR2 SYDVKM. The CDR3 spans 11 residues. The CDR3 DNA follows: TGTGCCAGCAGTTTGAATCATGAGCAGTTCTTC. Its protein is CASSLNHEQFF.

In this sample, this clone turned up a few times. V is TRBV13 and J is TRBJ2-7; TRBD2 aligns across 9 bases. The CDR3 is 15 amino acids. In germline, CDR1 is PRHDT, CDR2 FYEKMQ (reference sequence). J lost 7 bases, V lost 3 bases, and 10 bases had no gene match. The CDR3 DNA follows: TGTGCCAGCAGCTTCGGGTTAGCGGGAGTAATAGAGCAGTACTTC. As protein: CASSFGLAGVIEQYF.

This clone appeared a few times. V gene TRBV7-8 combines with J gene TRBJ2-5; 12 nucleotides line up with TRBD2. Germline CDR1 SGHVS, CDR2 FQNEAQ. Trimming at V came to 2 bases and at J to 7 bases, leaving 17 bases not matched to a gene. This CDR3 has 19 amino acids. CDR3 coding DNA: TGTGCCAGCAGCTTAAGGGCCCAGAGACTAGCGGGAGTCCCCGGGACCCAGTACTTC. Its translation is CASSLRAQRLAGVPGTQYF. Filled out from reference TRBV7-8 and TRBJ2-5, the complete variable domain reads GAGVSQSPRYKVAKRGQDVALRCDPISGHVSLFWYQQALGQGPEFLTYFQNEAQLDKSGLPSDRFFAERPEGSVSTLKIQRTQQEDSAVYLCASSLRAQRLAGVPGTQYFGPGTRLLVL.

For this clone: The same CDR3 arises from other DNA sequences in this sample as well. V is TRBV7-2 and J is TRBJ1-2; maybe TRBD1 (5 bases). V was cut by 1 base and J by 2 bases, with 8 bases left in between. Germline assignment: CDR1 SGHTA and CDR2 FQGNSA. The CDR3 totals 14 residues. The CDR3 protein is CASSLGQGNYGYTF. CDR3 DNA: TGTGCCAGCAGCTTAGGTCAGGGAAACTATGGCTACACCTTC.